The 15 T cell receptor beta chains below come from one sample, sequenced in a study of T cells in Graves' hyperthyroidism and ophthalmopathy. TCR beta CDR3 sequences were amplified from RNA transcripts. RT-PCR in the first round (using the HTBI primer set) targeted the TCR CDR3. Via MiXCR, TCRdb re-called the multiplex PCR reads, giving one row per CDR3 protein. The data contain about 340,000 distinct CDR3 sequences, roughly 23% of them singletons. Sequencing was done on a sample of blood. Receptors were obtained from a woman aged 45-60 years with Graves' hyperthyroidism.

The chain combines TRBV11-2 with TRBJ2-7; no reliable D call. The V end lost 0 bases, the J end lost 2 bases, and 8 bases lay between the germline ends. Germline assignment: CDR1 SGHAT and CDR2 FQNNGV. This CDR3 comprises 14 residues. Written as DNA, the CDR3 is TGTGCCAGCAGCTTAGATCGGGTTGCCTACGAGCAGTACTTC. The encoded protein is CASSLDRVAYEQYF. Full variable domain (rest looked up from reference TRBV11-2 and TRBJ2-7): EAGVAQSPRYKIIEKRQSVAFWCNPISGHATLYWYQQILGQGPKLLIQFQNNGVVDDSQLPKDRFSAERLKGVDSTLKIQPAKLEDSAVYLCASSLDRVAYEQYFGPGTRLTVT.

This clonotype was counted ten times or more. The chain employs TRBV11-2 and TRBJ2-7; D may be TRBD1 (5 bases). Germline CDR1 reads SGHAT; CDR2 reads FQNNGV. CDR3 length equals 14 residues. The V gene lost 4 bases and the J gene lost 2 bases, with 12 bases spanning the gap. This CDR3 is CASSYGQGTYEQYF. The CDR3 DNA is TGTGCCAGCAGCTACGGGCAGGGAACCTACGAGCAGTACTTC.

The chain is built from TRBV6-1 and TRBJ1-1; a possible D gene is TRBD1 (5 bases). The germline V and J ends were trimmed by 4 bases and 3 bases, with 9 bases remaining between them. Per the germline V gene, CDR1 is MNHNS and CDR2 is SASEGT. This CDR3 spans 13 amino acids. CDR3 DNA sequence: TGTGCCAGCAGTGCCGGGGGAGACACTGAAGCTTTCTTT. This gives the protein CASSAGGDTEAFF.

This clonotype was counted ten times or more. This chain joins TRBV20-1 and TRBJ2-2; D gene unclear. In germline, CDR1 is DFQATT, CDR2 SNEGSKA (reference sequence). V lost 2 bases and J 3 bases, leaving 7 bases between the germline ends. This CDR3 is 13 amino acids long. The CDR3 region is CSARSRYTGELFF. The CDR3 DNA is TGCAGTGCTAGATCGCGCTACACCGGGGAGCTGTTTTTT.

This clonotype has a handful of counts. This CDR3 reads CSVGGGASDTQYF. The CDR3 DNA reads as TGCAGCGTTGGAGGAGGGGCTTCGGATACGCAGTATTTT. The chain links TRBV29-1 to TRBJ2-3; tentative D call: TRBD2 (6 bases). Germline CDR1 SQVTM, CDR2 ANQGSEA. There are 13 residues in the CDR3. V lost 4 bases, J lost 6 bases, and 14 bases lay in between.

The sample holds many counts of this clonotype. V and J are TRBV7-9 and TRBJ1-4; a weak D match, TRBD1 (5 bases). The CDR3 has 12 amino acids. Germline loops: CDR1 SEHNR, CDR2 FQNEAQ (reference sequence). Trimming shortened V by 5 bases and J by 8 bases, and 9 bases separated the two germline ends. DNA of the CDR3: TGTGCCAGCAGCGAAACAGGAGAAAAACTGTTTTTT. Translation gives CASSETGEKLFF.

This clonotype was observed at least ten times. This sequence joins TRBV7-2 and TRBJ2-7; 9 bases agree with TRBD1. CDR1 SGHTA and CDR2 FQGNSA come from the germline V gene. CDR3 length: 16 residues. The ends lost 1 base at V and 3 bases at J; junction bases unmatched: 7. The CDR3 coding sequence is TGTGCCAGCAGCTTAGGTTACGGACAGGGGTTCTACGAGCAGTACTTC. It encodes CASSLGYGQGFYEQYF.

This clonotype was seen once. The chain has TRBV28 and TRBJ1-2; 7 bases line up with TRBD1. V trimming: 3 bases; J trimming: 2 bases; junction bases outside the gene matches: 12. Germline V gene sequence: CDR1 MDHEN, CDR2 SYDVKM. The CDR3 is 17 amino acids. CDR3 in amino acids: CASSFRNPGQENYGYTF. The CDR3 region has the DNA TGTGCCAGCAGTTTCCGAAACCCAGGACAGGAGAACTATGGCTACACCTTC.

This clonotype appeared many times. The rearrangement joins TRBV13 to TRBJ2-7, with 13 bases identical to TRBD2. In germline, CDR1 is PRHDT, CDR2 FYEKMQ (reference sequence). V dropped 3 bases and J dropped 6; count of bases not matched to a gene: 8. CDR3 length: 16 residues. CDR3 protein: CASSLTGTSGIGEQYF. The CDR3 DNA is TGTGCCAGCAGCTTGACCGGGACTAGCGGGATCGGCGAGCAGTACTTC.

The chain couples TRBV6-2 or TRBV6-3 to TRBJ2-7, with 14 bases fitting TRBD2. The CDR3 totals 15 residues. V gave up 6 bases and J gave up 4 bases; unmatched junction bases: 5. CDR1 is MNHEY, CDR2 SVGEGT, per germline. The CDR3 DNA reads TGTGCCAGCAGCGCCTGGACTAGCGGGGGGTACGAGCAGTACTTC. This codes for CASSAWTSGGYEQYF.

This clonotype was seen repeatedly, ten times or more. The V gene is TRBV5-5, the J gene TRBJ2-1; D gene ambiguous. The V and J ends lost 0 bases and 1 base respectively, with 11 bases between them. The CDR3 runs 16 residues. The germline CDR1 and CDR2 sequences are SGHKS and YYEKEE (reference sequence). CDR3 DNA sequence: TGTGCCAGCAGCTTGGATAGCACCGGGTCCTACAATGAGCAGTTCTTC. Protein sequence: CASSLDSTGSYNEQFF.

This clonotype was seen only once. This may stem from a read error, because a much larger clone lies one nucleotide away. The chain joins TRBV7-2 to TRBJ2-1; D call uncertain. CDR1 is SGHTA, CDR2 FQGNSA, per germline. The CDR3 is made up of 14 amino acids. The CDR3 DNA reads as TGTGCCGGCAGCCCCCGACTCGTTGACAATGAGCAGTTCTTC. Its translation: CAGSPRLVDNEQFF.

This clonotype was seen ten or more times. CDR3 region: CASSPEAVTTEQYF. The CDR3 nucleotides read TGTGCCAGCTCACCAGAGGCGGTGACTACCGAGCAGTACTTC. J is TRBJ2-7 and V is TRBV18, with D possibly TRBD2 on 5 matching bases. V was trimmed by 2 bases and J by 6 bases, leaving 14 bases between them. The CDR3 loop spans 14 amino acids. Germline V gene lookup returns CDR1 KGHSH and CDR2 LQKENI.

The chain recombines TRBV18 with TRBJ1-1; TRBD1 matches 7 bases. V shed 3 bases and J 4 bases; nucleotides not matched to a gene: 5. This CDR3 spans 14 amino acids. Germline CDR1 and CDR2: KGHSH and LQKENI. The CDR3 is CASSPKGAVTEAFF. DNA of the CDR3: TGTGCCAGCTCACCCAAGGGGGCAGTCACTGAAGCTTTCTTT.

This clonotype has just a few counts. This chain connects TRBV25-1 to TRBJ1-6; no reliable D call. CDR3 size: 13 residues. The germline V gene encodes CDR1 MGHDK and CDR2 SYGVNS. The ends were cut back, 2 bases at V and 9 bases at J, with 8 bases in the middle. The CDR3 protein is CASSEREGSPLHF. The DNA of the CDR3 is TGTGCCAGCAGTGAACGCGAGGGTTCACCCCTCCACTTT.